Given below is one T cell receptor beta chain in context. The data originate from a study of technical replicates of blood from a few donors. The table came from immunoSEQ multiplex PCR; TCRdb's copy has only in-frame clones and leaves some out. The sample lists tens of thousands of clones; 70% to 90% were seen once. Germline V gives CDR1 SNHLY, CDR2 FYNNEI. This CDR3 is 14 amino acids long. V shed 3 bases and J 11 bases; nucleotides not matched to a gene: 12. This receptor was identified in a human donor in good health. Some clones in this sample may be carry-over from other donors' samples. V is TRBV2 and J is TRBJ2-7, with 8 nucleotides matching TRBD2. The sample comprised PBMCs. The CDR3 here is CASSDSSGSPREYF. CDR3 nucleotide sequence: TGTGCCAGCAGTGATTCTAGCGGGTCGCCCCGGGAGTACTTC.